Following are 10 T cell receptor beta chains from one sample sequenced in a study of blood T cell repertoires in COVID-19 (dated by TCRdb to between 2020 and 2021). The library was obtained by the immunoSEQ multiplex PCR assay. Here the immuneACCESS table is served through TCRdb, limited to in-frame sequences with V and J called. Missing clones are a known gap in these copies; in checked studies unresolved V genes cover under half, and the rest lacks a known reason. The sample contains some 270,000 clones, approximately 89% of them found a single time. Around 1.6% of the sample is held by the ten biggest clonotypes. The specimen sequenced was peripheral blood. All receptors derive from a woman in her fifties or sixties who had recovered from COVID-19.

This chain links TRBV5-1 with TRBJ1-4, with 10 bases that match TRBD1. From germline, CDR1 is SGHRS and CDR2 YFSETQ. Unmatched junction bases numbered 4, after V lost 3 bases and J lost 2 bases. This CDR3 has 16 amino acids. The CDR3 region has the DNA TGCGCCAGCAGCTCCGGACAGGGGGTTACTAATGAAAAACTGTTTTTT. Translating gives CASSSGQGVTNEKLFF.

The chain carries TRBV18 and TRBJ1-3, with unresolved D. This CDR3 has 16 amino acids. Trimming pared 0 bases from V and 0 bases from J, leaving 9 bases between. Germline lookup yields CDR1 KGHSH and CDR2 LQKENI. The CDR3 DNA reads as TGTGCCAGCTCACCACCAACTAGTCGCTCTGGAAACACCATATATTTT. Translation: CASSPPTSRSGNTIYF.

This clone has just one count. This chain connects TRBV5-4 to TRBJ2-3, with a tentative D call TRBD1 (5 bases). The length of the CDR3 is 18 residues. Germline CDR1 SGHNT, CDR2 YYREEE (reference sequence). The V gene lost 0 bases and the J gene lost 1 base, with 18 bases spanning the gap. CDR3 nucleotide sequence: TGTGCCAGCAGCTTGGGGGCCAGCGACAGCCTCGGCACAGATACGCAGTATTTT. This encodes CASSLGASDSLGTDTQYF.

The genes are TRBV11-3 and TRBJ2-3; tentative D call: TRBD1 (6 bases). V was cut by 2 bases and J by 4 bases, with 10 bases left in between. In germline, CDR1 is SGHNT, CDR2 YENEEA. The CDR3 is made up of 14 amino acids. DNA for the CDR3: TGTGCCAGCAGCTTAAGGGGGTCGGCAGATACGCAGTATTTT. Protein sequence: CASSLRGSADTQYF.

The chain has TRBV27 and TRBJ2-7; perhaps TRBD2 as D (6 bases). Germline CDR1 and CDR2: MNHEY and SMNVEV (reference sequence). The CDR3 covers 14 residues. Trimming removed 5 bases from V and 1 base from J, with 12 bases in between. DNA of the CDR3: TGTGCCAGCAGTCCGGGACTCCGATCCTACGAGCAGTACTTC. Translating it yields CASSPGLRSYEQYF.

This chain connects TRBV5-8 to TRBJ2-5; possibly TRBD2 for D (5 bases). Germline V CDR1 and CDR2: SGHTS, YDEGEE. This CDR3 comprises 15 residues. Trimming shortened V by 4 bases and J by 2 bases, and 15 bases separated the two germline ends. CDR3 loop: CASSPSGGGQETQYF. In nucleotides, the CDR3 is TGTGCCAGCAGCCCCTCCGGCGGAGGACAAGAGACCCAGTACTTC.

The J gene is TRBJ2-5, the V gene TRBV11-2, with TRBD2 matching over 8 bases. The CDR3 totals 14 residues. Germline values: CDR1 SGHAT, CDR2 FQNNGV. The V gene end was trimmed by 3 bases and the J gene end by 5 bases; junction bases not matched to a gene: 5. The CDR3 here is CASSFGGAGETQYF. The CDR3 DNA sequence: TGTGCCAGCAGCTTCGGGGGGGCAGGGGAGACCCAGTACTTC.

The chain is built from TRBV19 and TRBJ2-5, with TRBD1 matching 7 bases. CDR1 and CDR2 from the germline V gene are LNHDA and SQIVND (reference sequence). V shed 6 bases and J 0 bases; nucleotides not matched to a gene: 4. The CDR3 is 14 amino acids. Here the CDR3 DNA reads TGTGCCAGTAGACAGGGGCTGTACCAAGAGACCCAGTACTTC. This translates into CASRQGLYQETQYF.

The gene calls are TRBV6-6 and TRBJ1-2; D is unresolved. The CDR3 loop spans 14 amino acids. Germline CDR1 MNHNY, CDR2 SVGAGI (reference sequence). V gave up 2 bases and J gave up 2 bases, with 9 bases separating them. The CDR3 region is CASSYEPVNYGYTF. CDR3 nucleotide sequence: TGTGCCAGCAGTTACGAGCCGGTGAACTATGGCTACACCTTC.

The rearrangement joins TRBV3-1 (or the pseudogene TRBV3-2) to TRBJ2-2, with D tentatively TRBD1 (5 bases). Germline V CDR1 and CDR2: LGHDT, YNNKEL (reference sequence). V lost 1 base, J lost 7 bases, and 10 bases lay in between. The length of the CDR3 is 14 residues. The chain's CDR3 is CASSQVRDIGELFF. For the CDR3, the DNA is TGTGCCAGCAGCCAAGTCAGGGATATCGGGGAGCTGTTTTTT.